This TCR beta chain stems from a study of shared clonotypes between healthy human individuals. Germline assignment: CDR1 ENHRY and CDR2 SYGVKD. This CDR3 contains 17 residues. V lost 2 bases and J lost 2; bases outside the gene matches: 8. Donation came from healthy HIV-negative adults that had no recent acute infections or vaccinations. General study findings and limits: The study generally estimated greater richness for naive than memory subsets.

Profiling relied on immunoSEQ multiplex PCR, and the TCRdb table lists in-frame clones only, not all of them. This sample has approximately 700,000 clones, with less than 80% found just once. To note about this clone: Its antigen is unknown.

This clonotype originated in a woman in her twenties or thirties in good health. This chain uses TRBV10-3 with TRBJ2-4, with TRBD2 matching 8 bases. The specimen sequenced was memory CD4+ T cells sorted from blood. Subset meaning: CD45RA-negative fraction. CDR3 sequence: CAISEASGSVSKNIQYF. The CDR3 DNA is TGTGCCATCAGTGAGGCTAGCGGGTCTGTGTCCAAAAACATTCAGTACTTC.